The clone carrying this T cell receptor (beta chain) has more than one count but fewer than ten. Its antigen is still unknown. The data are from a study of blood T cells in healthy people across ages. The wider study: Through template switching, about one barcoded beta molecule was captured per two T cells, as measured in model experiments. The study, taken as a whole, reports: Roughly linearly, TCR beta diversity per million T cells fell as age increased.

Primed by a sample-barcoded 5' primer and a J-beta primer mix, a second PCR proceeded for about 7 to 11 cycles. TCRdb used MiXCR to reprocess the 5' RACE reads, holding one entry per CDR3 protein. The sample has 630,000 or so distinct CDR3 sequences; about 30% are singletons. Between the trimmed V and J ends, which lost 5 bases and 1 base, there was a span of 11 bases. The CDR3 contains 14 residues. Germline V lookup: CDR1 ENHRY, CDR2 SYGVKD. Staff drew around 10 milliliters of peripheral blood from each donor. The rearrangement uses TRBV10-3 and TRBJ1-1, with D possibly matching TRBD1 (5 bases). The sequence was obtained from a woman aged 80 or over in good health. Material: blood. This CDR3 is CAISTRGGNTEAFF. Written as DNA, the CDR3 is TGTGCCATCAGTACACGCGGGGGGAACACTGAAGCTTTCTTT.